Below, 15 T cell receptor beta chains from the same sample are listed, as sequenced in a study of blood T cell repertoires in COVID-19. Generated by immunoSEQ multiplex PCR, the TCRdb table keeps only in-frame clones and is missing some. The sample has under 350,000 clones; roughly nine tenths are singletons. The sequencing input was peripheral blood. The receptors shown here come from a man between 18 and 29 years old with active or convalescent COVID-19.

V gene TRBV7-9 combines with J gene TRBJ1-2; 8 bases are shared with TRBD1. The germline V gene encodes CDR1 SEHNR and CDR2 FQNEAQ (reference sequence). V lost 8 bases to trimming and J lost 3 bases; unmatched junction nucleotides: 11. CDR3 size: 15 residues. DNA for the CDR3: TGTGCCAGCTATCTTCCCGGGACAGGATACTATGGCTACACCTTC. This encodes CASYLPGTGYYGYTF.

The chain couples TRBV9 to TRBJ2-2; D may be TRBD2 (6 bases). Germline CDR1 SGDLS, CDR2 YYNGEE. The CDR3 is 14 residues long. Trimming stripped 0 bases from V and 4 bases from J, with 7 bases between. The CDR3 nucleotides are TGTGCCAGCAGCGTAGACGGGGGCACCGGGGAGCTGTTTTTT. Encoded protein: CASSVDGGTGELFF.

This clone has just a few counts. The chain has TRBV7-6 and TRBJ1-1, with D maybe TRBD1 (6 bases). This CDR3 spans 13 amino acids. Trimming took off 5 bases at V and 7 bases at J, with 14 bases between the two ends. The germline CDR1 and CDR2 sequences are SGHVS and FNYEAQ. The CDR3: CASSQQGFGEAFF. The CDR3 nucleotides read TGTGCCAGCAGCCAACAGGGTTTTGGTGAAGCTTTCTTT. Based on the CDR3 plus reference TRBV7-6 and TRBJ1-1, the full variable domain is GAGVSQSPRYKVTKRGQDVALRCDPISGHVSLYWYRQALGQGPEFLTYFNYEAQQDKSGLPNDRFSAERPEGSISTLTIQRTEQRDSAMYRCASSQQGFGEAFFGQGTRLTVV.

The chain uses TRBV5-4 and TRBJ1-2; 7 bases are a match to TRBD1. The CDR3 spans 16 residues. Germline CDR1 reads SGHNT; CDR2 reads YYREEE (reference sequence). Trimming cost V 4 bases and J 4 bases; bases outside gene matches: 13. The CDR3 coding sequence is TGTGCCAGCAGCCCCGGGGACAGTGGATTCATCTATGGCTACACCTTC. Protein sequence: CASSPGDSGFIYGYTF.

CDR3 sequence reads: CASSFGGTPKDTQYF. As DNA, the CDR3 is TGTGCCAGCAGTTTCGGCGGTACCCCTAAGGATACGCAGTATTTT. The chain has TRBV28 and TRBJ2-3; D is uncertain. This CDR3 is 15 amino acids long. The V end was cut by 3 bases, the J end by 6 bases, with 16 bases between. CDR1 is MDHEN, CDR2 SYDVKM, per germline.

This CDR3 is CASSPAFGDTEAFF. CDR3 in DNA: TGTGCCAGCTCCCCGGCCTTCGGAGACACTGAAGCTTTCTTT. The gene calls are TRBV18 and TRBJ1-1; D unclear. Per the germline V gene, CDR1 is KGHSH and CDR2 is LQKENI. There are 14 residues in the CDR3. The germline V and J ends were trimmed by 6 bases and 3 bases, with 14 bases remaining between them.

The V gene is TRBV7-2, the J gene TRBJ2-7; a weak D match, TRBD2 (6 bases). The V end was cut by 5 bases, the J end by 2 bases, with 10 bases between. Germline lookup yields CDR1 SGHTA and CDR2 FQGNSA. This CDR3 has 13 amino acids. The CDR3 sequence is CASSPGLPYEQYF. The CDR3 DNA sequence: TGTGCCAGCAGCCCCGGACTACCCTACGAGCAGTACTTC.

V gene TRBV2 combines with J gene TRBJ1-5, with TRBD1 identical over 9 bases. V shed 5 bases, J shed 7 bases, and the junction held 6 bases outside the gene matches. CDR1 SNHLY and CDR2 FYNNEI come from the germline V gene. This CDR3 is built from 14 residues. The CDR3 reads CASSKTGGGQPQHF. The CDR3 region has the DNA TGTGCCAGCAGTAAAACAGGGGGCGGACAGCCCCAGCATTTT.

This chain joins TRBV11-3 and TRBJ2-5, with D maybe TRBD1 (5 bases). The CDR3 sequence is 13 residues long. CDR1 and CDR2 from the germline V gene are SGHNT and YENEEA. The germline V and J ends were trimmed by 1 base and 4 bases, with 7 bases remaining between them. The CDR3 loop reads CASSLGGAETQYF. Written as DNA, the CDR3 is TGTGCCAGCAGCTTAGGGGGCGCAGAGACCCAGTACTTC.

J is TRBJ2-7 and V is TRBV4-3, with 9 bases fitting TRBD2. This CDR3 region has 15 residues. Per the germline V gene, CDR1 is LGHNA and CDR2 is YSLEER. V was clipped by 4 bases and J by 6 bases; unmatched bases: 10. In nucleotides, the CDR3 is TGCGCCAGCAGCCCTCTCGTAGCGGGAGCTGGCGAGCAGTACTTC. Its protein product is CASSPLVAGAGEQYF.

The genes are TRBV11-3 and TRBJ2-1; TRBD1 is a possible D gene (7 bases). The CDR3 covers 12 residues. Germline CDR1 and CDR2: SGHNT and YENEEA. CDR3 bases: TGTGCTGGTGGGCAGGGGGGTAATGAGCAGTTCTTC. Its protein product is CAGGQGGNEQFF.

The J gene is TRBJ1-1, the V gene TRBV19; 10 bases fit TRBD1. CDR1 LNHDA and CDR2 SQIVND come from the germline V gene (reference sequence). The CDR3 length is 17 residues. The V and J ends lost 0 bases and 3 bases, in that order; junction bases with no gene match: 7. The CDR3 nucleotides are TGTGCCAGTAGTATAGAGACAGGGGGCGGTATGGACACTGAAGCTTTCTTT. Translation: CASSIETGGGMDTEAFF.

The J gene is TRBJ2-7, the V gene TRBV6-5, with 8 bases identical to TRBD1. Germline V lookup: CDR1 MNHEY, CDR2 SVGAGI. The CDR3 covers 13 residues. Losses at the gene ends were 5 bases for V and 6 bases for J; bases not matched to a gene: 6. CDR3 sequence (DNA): TGTGCCAGCAGTCCGACAGGGGTCGGCGAGCAGTACTTC. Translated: CASSPTGVGEQYF.

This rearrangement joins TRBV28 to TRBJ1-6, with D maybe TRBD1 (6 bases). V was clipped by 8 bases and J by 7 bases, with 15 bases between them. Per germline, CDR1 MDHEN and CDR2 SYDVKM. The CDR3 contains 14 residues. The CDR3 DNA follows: TGTGCCAGCCGAAGGGGGGGGACGAATTCACCCCTCCACTTT. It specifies CASRRGGTNSPLHF.

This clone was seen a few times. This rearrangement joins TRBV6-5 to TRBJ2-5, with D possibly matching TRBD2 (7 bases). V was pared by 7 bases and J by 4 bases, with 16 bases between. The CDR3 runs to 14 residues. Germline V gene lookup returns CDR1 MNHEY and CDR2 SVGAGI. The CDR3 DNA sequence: TGTGCCAGCATCAGAGGGGGGGCTGCAGAGACCCAGTACTTC. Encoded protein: CASIRGGAAETQYF.